The 13 T cell receptor beta chains in this list originate from one sample, sequenced in a study of blood T cell repertoires in COVID-19. TCRdb's table, derived via immunoSEQ multiplex PCR, lists solely in-frame clones and lacks some. Of nearly 300,000 clones in the sample, roughly 91% were seen once. The material sequenced was PBMCs or T cells enriched from blood (not recorded which). Every receptor here comes from a woman aged 45-65 years who had been exposed to COVID-19.

This clone occurred once. The chain combines TRBV6-1 with TRBJ2-2; D unresolved. Germline lookup yields CDR1 MNHNS and CDR2 SASEGT. CDR3 size: 18 residues. V lost 1 base and J 5 bases, leaving 20 bases between the germline ends. This CDR3 reads CASSEVGLAVARTGELFF. The CDR3 nucleotides read TGTGCCAGCAGTGAAGTTGGATTGGCGGTAGCTAGAACCGGGGAGCTGTTTTTT.

This chain uses TRBV5-1 with TRBJ1-1, with D perhaps TRBD1 (5 bases). The CDR3 is 14 residues long. V lost 2 bases and J 4 bases, leaving 12 bases between the germline ends. Germline V gene data show CDR1 as SGHRS and CDR2 as YFSETQ. The CDR3 DNA reads TGCGCCAGCAGCTTTGGCAGGGAGGGCACTGAAGCTTTCTTT. Translated: CASSFGREGTEAFF.

The rearrangement links TRBV5-1 to TRBJ2-5, with TRBD2 identical over 7 bases. The CDR3 spans 12 residues. Trimming cost V 2 bases and J 5 bases; bases outside gene matches: 0. The germline CDR1 and CDR2 sequences are SGHRS and YFSETQ. The CDR3, as DNA: TGCGCCAGCAGCTTTAGCGGGGAGACCCAGTACTTC. The encoded protein is CASSFSGETQYF.

V and J are TRBV6-2 or TRBV6-3 and TRBJ1-1, with unresolved D. Between the trimmed V and J ends, which lost 2 bases and 11 bases, there was a span of 9 bases. Germline V CDR1 and CDR2: MNHEY, SVGEGT. This CDR3 spans 11 amino acids. The CDR3 region is CASSYGGSAFF. For the CDR3, the DNA is TGTGCCAGCAGTTACGGAGGTTCGGCTTTCTTT.

The gene calls are TRBV28 and TRBJ1-1; possibly TRBD1 for D (5 bases). The germline V gene encodes CDR1 MDHEN and CDR2 SYDVKM. Trimming took 5 bases from V and 3 from J, leaving 7 bases between them. The CDR3 is 12 amino acids. CDR3 region: CASSLGDTEAFF. In nucleotides, the CDR3 is TGTGCCAGCAGTCTAGGGGACACTGAAGCTTTCTTT. The entire variable domain, with the rest obtained from reference TRBV28 and TRBJ1-1, is as follows: DVKVTQSSRYLVKRTGEKVFLECVQDMDHENMFWYRQDPGLGLRLIYFSYDVKMKEKGDIPEGYSVSREKKERFSLILESASTNQTSMYLCASSLGDTEAFFGQGTRLTVV.

The chain has TRBV27 and TRBJ2-5, with TRBD2 matching over 7 bases. The ends lost 8 bases at V and 1 base at J; junction bases unmatched: 7. This CDR3 comprises 14 residues. Germline V gene data show CDR1 as MNHEY and CDR2 as SMNVEV (reference sequence). The CDR3, as DNA: TGTGCCAGCTCATTTTCGGGGGGCCAAGAGACCCAGTACTTC. This sequence encodes CASSFSGGQETQYF.

V gene TRBV15 combines with J gene TRBJ1-6; perhaps TRBD1 as D (5 bases). This CDR3 spans 14 amino acids. V lost 0 bases, J lost 13 bases, and 13 bases lay in between. Germline V lookup: CDR1 LNHNV, CDR2 YYDKDF (reference sequence). The CDR3: CATSRDQGLGPLHF. In nucleotides, the CDR3 is TGTGCCACCAGCAGAGATCAGGGCCTCGGTCCCCTCCACTTT.

This clone was observed a single time. The V call is TRBV10-3, the J call TRBJ2-5; 7 bases match TRBD2. The J segment lost 7 bases and the V segment lost 2 bases, leaving 13 bases of the junction unmatched. Germline V lookup: CDR1 ENHRY, CDR2 SYGVKD. This CDR3 is 16 amino acids long. In DNA form, the CDR3 reads TGTGCCATCAGTGAGGAGAATCCGACTAGCCTTGGGACCCAGTACTTC. It translates to CAISEENPTSLGTQYF.

The V gene is TRBV7-2, the J gene TRBJ1-6; no clear D gene. The CDR3 runs to 17 residues. V was shortened by 5 bases and J by 3 bases, with 17 bases between the two germline ends. Looked up from germline, CDR1 is SGHTA and CDR2 is FQGNSA. CDR3 DNA: TGTGCCAGCAGCCTCACCTCCGGACTGAACTATAATTCACCCCTCCACTTT. Protein: CASSLTSGLNYNSPLHF.

The chain employs TRBV21-1 and TRBJ2-1; the table names TRBD1, a call not compared with the DNA. TRBV21-1 is a pseudogene segment. The CDR3 totals 14 residues. The CDR3 loop reads CASSAGQGVNEQFF. CDR3 DNA sequence: TGTGCCAGCAGCGCCGGACAGGGGGTCAATGAGCAGTTCTTC.

The rearrangement uses TRBV28 and TRBJ2-1, with D maybe TRBD2 (5 bases). Germline values: CDR1 MDHEN, CDR2 SYDVKM. The CDR3 runs to 14 residues. Trimming removed 11 bases from V and 4 bases from J, with 18 bases in between. In DNA form, the CDR3 reads TGTGCCTCTCTACGCGGGCAGATTTACAATGAGCAGTTCTTC. It codes for CASLRGQIYNEQFF.

The rearrangement joins TRBV5-1 to TRBJ1-5; the D is unclear. Germline V gene sequence: CDR1 SGHRS, CDR2 YFSETQ. The ends were cut back, 0 bases at V and 2 bases at J, with 9 bases in the middle. The CDR3 covers 15 residues. The CDR3 spells CASSLAGRGNQPQHF. The CDR3 DNA reads TGCGCCAGCAGCTTGGCCGGTCGAGGCAATCAGCCCCAGCATTTT.

This clone was picked up one time. CDR3 sequence reads: CASSLEGSGSGETQYF. Written as DNA, the CDR3 is TGCGCCAGCAGCTTGGAAGGTAGCGGCTCGGGAGAGACCCAGTACTTC. The V gene is TRBV5-1, the J gene TRBJ2-5; the D gene is possibly TRBD2 (6 bases). Trimming took 0 bases from V and 4 from J, leaving 16 bases between them. The CDR3 contains 16 residues. CDR1 SGHRS and CDR2 YFSETQ come from the germline V gene. Drawing the rest from reference TRBV5-1 and TRBJ2-5, the complete variable domain is KAGVTQTPRYLIKTRGQQVTLSCSPISGHRSVSWYQQTPGQGLQFLFEYFSETQRNKGNFPGRFSGRQFSNSRSEMNVSTLELGDSALYLCASSLEGSGSGETQYFGPGTRLLVL.